The 14 T cell receptor beta chains presented below share a single source sample, sequenced in a study of spatial heterogeneity in lung cancer. The time point was: sample taken at primary tumor resection. Extraction of whole RNA from tumor, nontumor lung or frozen PBMC preceded unsorted sequencing. TCRdb passed the 5' RACE reads through MiXCR, listing each CDR3 protein once. The repertoire holds 40,000 to 50,000 distinct CDR3 sequences, with less than 8.5% as singletons. This material consisted of PBMCs, taken at surgery. These receptors came from a female donor with early-stage non-small cell lung cancer.

The chain uses TRBV12-3 or TRBV12-4 and TRBJ2-5; D not certain. V lost 6 bases and J 4 bases, leaving 18 bases between the germline ends. The CDR3 is 15 residues long. The CDR3 here is CASSPFREIAETQYF. The CDR3 coding sequence is TGTGCCAGCAGCCCTTTTAGGGAAATAGCAGAGACCCAGTACTTC.

By share, this clonotype ranks as medium-sized (0.01 to 0.1%). This chain uses TRBV18 with TRBJ1-4, with D unresolved. The CDR3 is 15 residues long. Trimming removed 3 bases at V and 0 bases at J, with 8 bases between. Germline assignment: CDR1 KGHSH and CDR2 LQKENI. In DNA form, the CDR3 reads TGTGCCAGCTCACCCGACGGCGCAACTAATGAAAAACTGTTTTTT. It codes for CASSPDGATNEKLFF.

This clonotype was observed a single time. This chain links TRBV9 with TRBJ2-1; no reliable D call. There are 13 residues in the CDR3. Trimming shortened V by 4 bases and J by 9 bases, and 14 bases separated the two germline ends. Germline V gene data show CDR1 as SGDLS and CDR2 as YYNGEE. The CDR3 sequence: CASSPHQDGEQFF. CDR3 DNA sequence: TGTGCCAGCAGCCCCCATCAGGATGGTGAGCAGTTCTTC.

This clonotype was observed at least ten times. V usage is TRBV19 and J usage is TRBJ2-7; possibly TRBD1 for D (6 bases). The CDR3 runs 14 residues. V was shortened by 6 bases and J by 4 bases, with 16 bases between the two germline ends. Germline assignment: CDR1 LNHDA and CDR2 SQIVND (reference sequence). The chain's CDR3 is CASRPTGNQYEQYF. The DNA for the CDR3 is TGTGCCAGTAGACCAACAGGGAATCAGTACGAGCAGTACTTC.

DNA for the CDR3: TGTGCCACCAGTGATCCACAGGAGCATGAGCAGTTCTTC. Residues: CATSDPQEHEQFF. The chain joins TRBV24-1 to TRBJ2-1; perhaps TRBD1 as D (5 bases). The CDR3 length is 13 residues. V lost 3 bases to trimming and J lost 8 bases, with 10 bases between them. Germline values: CDR1 KGHDR, CDR2 SFDVKD.

The chain links TRBV4-1 to TRBJ1-5, with no clear D. The germline V and J ends were trimmed by 2 bases and 6 bases, with 8 bases remaining between them. CDR3 length: 13 amino acids. In germline, CDR1 is MGHRA, CDR2 YSYEKL. The CDR3 spells CASSQRPGQPQHF. CDR3 in DNA: TGCGCCAGCAGCCAACGGCCGGGTCAGCCCCAGCATTTT.

This chain joins TRBV4-3 and TRBJ2-2; TRBD2 might be the D (7 bases). Trimming removed 0 bases at V and 6 bases at J, with 11 bases between. There are 15 residues in the CDR3. CDR1 is LGHNA, CDR2 YSLEER, per germline. CDR3 region: CASSQEGAGAGELFF. DNA for the CDR3: TGCGCCAGCAGCCAAGAGGGGGCGGGGGCCGGGGAGCTGTTTTTT.

The CDR3 DNA sequence: TGTGCCAGCAGTGAACGAAGGACTAGTTACCAAGAGACCCAGTACTTC. Its translation is CASSERRTSYQETQYF. The V call is TRBV25-1, the J call TRBJ2-5; 7 positions agree with TRBD2. J lost 0 bases, V lost 2 bases, and 6 bases had no gene match. The CDR3 spans 16 residues. CDR1 is MGHDK and CDR2 is SYGVNS in the germline V gene.

The chain carries TRBV20-1 and TRBJ2-5, with D possibly TRBD2 on 7 matching bases. CDR3 length equals 12 residues. Germline CDR1 reads DFQATT; CDR2 reads SNEGSKA (reference sequence). The CDR3 sequence is CVPGGPQETQYF. The CDR3, as DNA: TGCGTTCCGGGGGGCCCTCAAGAGACCCAGTACTTC.

The rearrangement uses TRBV5-1 and TRBJ2-3; TRBD2 agrees at 8 bases. With V trimmed by 2 bases and J by 3 bases, 11 bases remained unmatched. The CDR3 runs to 17 residues. Germline assignment: CDR1 SGHRS and CDR2 YFSETQ. The CDR3 is CASSFFGQRGITDTQYF. The CDR3, as DNA: TGCGCCAGCAGCTTTTTTGGGCAGCGGGGGATTACAGATACGCAGTATTTT.

This clonotype was seen ten or more times. This rearrangement joins TRBV30 to TRBJ2-5; weak D call: TRBD2 (5 bases). The length of the CDR3 is 13 residues. The V and J ends lost 2 bases and 4 bases respectively, with 11 bases between them. Germline V lookup: CDR1 GTSNPN, CDR2 SVGIG (reference sequence). Written as DNA, the CDR3 is TGTGCCTGGAGTCTTGGGAGCCCAGAGACCCAGTACTTC. Translation: CAWSLGSPETQYF.

V gene TRBV20-1 combines with J gene TRBJ2-3, with 11 bases that match TRBD2. CDR3 length: 14 amino acids. The junction had 4 bases not matched to a gene; V was cut back by 5 bases and J by 3 bases. Germline lookup yields CDR1 DFQATT and CDR2 SNEGSKA (reference sequence). The DNA for the CDR3 is TGCAGTGCTCCCCTAGCGGGGGGAACAGATACGCAGTATTTT. It yields the protein CSAPLAGGTDTQYF.

In this sample, this clonotype turned up many times. This chain joins TRBV7-2 and TRBJ1-2; a weak D match, TRBD1 (6 bases). CDR3 size: 15 residues. V was pared by 1 base and J by 4 bases, with 13 bases between. Germline assignment: CDR1 SGHTA and CDR2 FQGNSA. The CDR3, as DNA: TGTGCCAGCAGCTTAGGAGGGGGGCAGGTCTATGGCTACACCTTC. Its translation: CASSLGGGQVYGYTF.

This clonotype appeared a few times. The rearrangement links TRBV30 to TRBJ2-3; a weak D match, TRBD1 (5 bases). Deletions cut 5 bases from V and 2 bases from J, with 8 bases between. CDR1 and CDR2 from the germline V gene are GTSNPN and SVGIG (reference sequence). CDR3 length: 12 residues. The CDR3 DNA is TGTGCCTGGGACAGCCTCACAGATACGCAGTATTTT. It is translated as CAWDSLTDTQYF.